This passage covers 30 T cell receptor beta chains from one sample sequenced in a study of T cell responses to AZD1222 COVID-19 vaccine. Here immunoSEQ multiplex PCR was the method, and the copy in TCRdb shows in-frame clones only, minus some. The sample contains some 91,000 clones, roughly nine tenths of which appear only once. Here the sequenced sample was peripheral blood, taken on day 0 of AZD1222 vaccination. All receptors come from an adult in good health.

The rearrangement uses TRBV30 and TRBJ1-4; 7 bases fit TRBD1. CDR1 and CDR2 (germline): GTSNPN, SVGIG (reference sequence). V lost 2 bases, J lost 7 bases, and 4 bases stayed unmatched. The CDR3 spans 13 residues. The CDR3 bases are TGTGCCTGGAGTCCAGGGGGGAGTGAAAAACTGTTTTTT. Translating it yields CAWSPGGSEKLFF.

The gene calls are TRBV19 and TRBJ1-5; D is perhaps TRBD1 (5 bases). V was cut by 3 bases and J by 6 bases, with 12 bases left in between. The CDR3 runs 14 residues. Germline loops: CDR1 LNHDA, CDR2 SQIVND (reference sequence). The CDR3 spells CASSIPFDSQPQHF. DNA for the CDR3: TGTGCCAGTAGTATCCCCTTCGACAGTCAGCCCCAGCATTTT. Full variable domain (rest looked up from reference TRBV19 and TRBJ1-5): DGGITQSPKYLFRKEGQNVTLSCEQNLNHDAMYWYRQDPGQGLRLIYYSQIVNDFQKGDIAEGYSVSREKKESFPLTVTSAQKNPTAFYLCASSIPFDSQPQHFGDGTRLSIL.

This chain joins TRBV14 and TRBJ2-1; D not certain. The V gene lost 1 base and the J gene lost 0 bases, with 13 bases spanning the gap. CDR1 is SGHDN and CDR2 is FVKESK in the germline V gene. The CDR3 has 17 amino acids. CDR3 sequence (DNA): TGTGCCAGCAGCCAAGTTGCGAAAATACTCTCCTACAATGAGCAGTTCTTC. Encoded protein: CASSQVAKILSYNEQFF.

This sequence joins TRBV20-1 and TRBJ2-7, with a weak D call TRBD1 (6 bases). The V and J ends lost 6 bases and 6 bases respectively, with 12 bases between them. This CDR3 comprises 11 residues. CDR1 and CDR2 (germline): DFQATT, SNEGSKA (reference sequence). CDR3 loop: CSADARGEQYF. DNA of the CDR3: TGCAGTGCCGACGCCAGGGGCGAGCAGTACTTC.

The chain carries TRBV10-1 and TRBJ2-2, with 9 bases identical to TRBD1. Germline assignment: CDR1 WNHNN and CDR2 SYGVQD (reference sequence). Trimming took 8 bases from V and 5 from J; bases not matched to a gene: 3. The CDR3 length is 13 residues. CDR3 amino acids: CASGTGRTGELFF. CDR3 nucleotide sequence: TGCGCCAGCGGGACAGGGAGGACCGGGGAGCTGTTTTTT.

The CDR3 spells CASSLNRGGRTSGAGELFF. The CDR3 DNA reads TGTGCCAGCAGCTTAAACCGTGGGGGCAGGACTAGCGGGGCCGGGGAGCTGTTTTTT. This sequence joins TRBV7-8 and TRBJ2-2; 12 positions match TRBD2. CDR1 SGHVS and CDR2 FQNEAQ come from the germline V gene. There are 19 residues in the CDR3. V gave up 2 bases and J gave up 6 bases; unmatched junction bases: 13.

The chain joins TRBV29-1 to TRBJ1-2, with 7 nucleotides matching TRBD1. Looked up from germline, CDR1 is SQVTM and CDR2 is ANQGSEA. V was pared by 0 bases and J by 7 bases, with 5 bases of the junction left unmatched. The length of the CDR3 is 13 residues. The CDR3 reads CSVEEDRVPGYTF. The CDR3 DNA follows: TGCAGCGTTGAAGAAGACAGGGTCCCTGGCTACACCTTC.

The V and J genes are TRBV7-2 and TRBJ2-7; tentatively, D is TRBD1 (5 bases). Germline V gene sequence: CDR1 SGHTA, CDR2 FQGNSA. This CDR3 comprises 13 residues. V shed 4 bases and J shed 2 bases, with 9 bases lying between them. The DNA of the CDR3 is TGTGCCAGCAGCTCCCAGACAGCCTACGAGCAGTACTTC. As protein: CASSSQTAYEQYF.

The J gene is TRBJ2-1, the V gene TRBV7-9, with D uncertain. Trimming pared 8 bases from V and 4 bases from J, leaving 9 bases between. CDR1 is SEHNR, CDR2 FQNEAQ, per germline (reference sequence). The CDR3 has 12 residues. The CDR3 sequence is CASYGRYNEQFF. The CDR3, as DNA: TGTGCCAGCTATGGGCGGTACAATGAGCAGTTCTTC.

V is TRBV7-8 and J is TRBJ1-1; no reliable D call. The germline gives CDR1 SGHVS, CDR2 FQNEAQ. The germline V and J ends were trimmed by 5 bases and 5 bases, with 27 bases remaining between them. The CDR3 sequence is 18 residues long. The CDR3 DNA reads TGTGCCAGCAGCCCTGTTCGTGCAGGCTTAGGGCTTCGAACTGAAGCTTTCTTT. This gives the protein CASSPVRAGLGLRTEAFF.

The CDR3 DNA is TGTGCCAGCAGCTTAGGTGTACAGCCCTTTCAAGAGACCCAGTACTTC. It codes for CASSLGVQPFQETQYF. The V gene is TRBV7-2, the J gene TRBJ2-5; D gene ambiguous. In germline, CDR1 is SGHTA, CDR2 FQGNSA. The V end lost 1 base, the J end lost 2 bases, and 14 bases lay between the germline ends. The CDR3 extends over 16 amino acids.

The rearrangement uses TRBV10-3 and TRBJ1-1, with D perhaps matching TRBD1 (5 bases). The CDR3 extends over 15 amino acids. The V gene's germline CDR1 is ENHRY and CDR2 SYGVKD. V was cut by 3 bases and J by 4 bases, with 15 bases left in between. The CDR3 loop is CAISDRQTRGTEAFF. The CDR3 DNA reads as TGTGCCATCAGTGATAGACAGACCCGGGGCACTGAAGCTTTCTTT.

This chain connects TRBV4-1 to TRBJ1-1; 8 bases agree with TRBD1. The V segment lost 0 bases and the J segment 0 bases; nucleotides outside the gene matches: 9. Germline CDR1 MGHRA, CDR2 YSYEKL. The CDR3 contains 18 residues. The CDR3 sequence: CASSQEQGARGMNTEAFF. The CDR3 DNA is TGCGCCAGCAGCCAAGAGCAGGGGGCGAGGGGGATGAACACTGAAGCTTTCTTT.

The chain recombines TRBV29-1 with TRBJ2-7; D unresolved. The CDR3 spans 13 residues. Trimming removed 1 base at V and 0 bases at J, with 7 bases between. The germline V gene encodes CDR1 SQVTM and CDR2 ANQGSEA. The CDR3 DNA sequence: TGCAGCGTTGAAGTCACAGTCTCCTACGAGCAGTACTTC. Protein: CSVEVTVSYEQYF.

The count of this clone is one. The CDR3 region is CASSEDGGPANYGYTF. The CDR3 DNA reads as TGTGCCAGCAGTGAAGATGGGGGGCCGGCTAACTATGGCTACACCTTC. J is TRBJ1-2 and V is TRBV2, with a tentative D call TRBD1 (6 bases). Germline CDR1 is SNHLY and CDR2 is FYNNEI. Deletions cut 1 base from V and 0 bases from J, with 12 bases between. The CDR3 runs to 16 residues.

The V and J genes are TRBV10-3 and TRBJ2-7; 7 positions match TRBD1. V lost 3 bases, J lost 5 bases, and 7 bases stayed unmatched. Germline lookup yields CDR1 ENHRY and CDR2 SYGVKD. The CDR3 is 14 amino acids. The CDR3 protein is CAISEALDRDEQYF. CDR3 DNA: TGTGCCATCAGTGAAGCCCTAGACAGGGACGAGCAGTACTTC.

This chain links TRBV6-5 with TRBJ2-5; 13 nucleotides align to TRBD2. Germline CDR1 is MNHEY and CDR2 is SVGAGI. The CDR3 runs 13 residues. Trimming at V came to 5 bases and at J to 14 bases, leaving 8 bases not matched to a gene. The CDR3 is CASSRGLAGTPYF. For the CDR3, the DNA is TGTGCCAGCAGTCGGGGACTAGCGGGAACCCCTTACTTC.

The genes are TRBV7-8 and TRBJ1-5; 8 nucleotides align to TRBD1. This CDR3 contains 18 residues. With V trimmed by 1 base and J by 2 bases, 10 bases remained unmatched. The germline V gene has CDR1 SGHVS and CDR2 FQNEAQ. CDR3 nucleotide sequence: TGTGCCAGCAGCTTAGGGCAGGGGGCGGATAGCCGCAATCAGCCCCAGCATTTT. The encoded protein is CASSLGQGADSRNQPQHF. Drawing the rest from reference TRBV7-8 and TRBJ1-5, the complete variable domain is GAGVSQSPRYKVAKRGQDVALRCDPISGHVSLFWYQQALGQGPEFLTYFQNEAQLDKSGLPSDRFFAERPEGSVSTLKIQRTQQEDSAVYLCASSLGQGADSRNQPQHFGDGTRLSIL.

The chain joins TRBV23-1 to TRBJ2-1; 13 nucleotides line up with TRBD2. TRBV23-1 is filed as an ORF, its function uncertain. This CDR3 is built from 17 residues. Trimming at V came to 4 bases and at J to 8 bases, leaving 11 bases not matched to a gene. CDR3 nucleotides: TGCGCCAGCAGTCGGGGATCCGGGACTAGCGGGACGGATGAGCAGTTCTTC. It encodes CASSRGSGTSGTDEQFF.

The V and J genes are TRBV7-2 and TRBJ2-7; D call uncertain. There are 14 residues in the CDR3. The germline gives CDR1 SGHTA, CDR2 FQGNSA. Trimming took 3 bases from V and 3 from J, leaving 12 bases between them. The CDR3 loop reads CASSFLPDNYEQYF. The CDR3 coding sequence is TGTGCCAGCAGCTTCTTGCCAGACAACTACGAGCAGTACTTC.

V gene TRBV7-9 combines with J gene TRBJ2-3; unclear D gene. The CDR3 sequence is 15 residues long. Trimming removed 5 bases at V and 0 bases at J, with 12 bases between. Germline lookup yields CDR1 SEHNR and CDR2 FQNEAQ (reference sequence). For the CDR3, the DNA is TGTGCCAGCAGCGAGAGACACCCTAGCACAGATACGCAGTATTTT. Residues: CASSERHPSTDTQYF.

The chain combines TRBV7-2 with TRBJ1-4; tentative D call: TRBD1 (6 bases). Germline V gene sequence: CDR1 SGHTA, CDR2 FQGNSA. This CDR3 is built from 15 residues. Deletions cut 4 bases from V and 8 bases from J, with 17 bases between. The CDR3 is CASSSSGTRAEKLFF. DNA for the CDR3: TGTGCCAGCAGCTCCTCCGGGACAAGGGCCGAAAAACTGTTTTTT.

This clone turned up a few times. The chain carries TRBV5-1 and TRBJ2-3; TRBD1 matches at 10 bases. CDR3 length: 16 residues. CDR1 is SGHRS, CDR2 YFSETQ, per germline. V shed 4 bases, J shed 1 base, and the junction held 6 bases outside the gene matches. The CDR3 nucleotides are TGCGCCAGCAGCCCGACAGGGGGCGGCGGCACAGATACGCAGTATTTT. This codes for CASSPTGGGGTDTQYF.

The chain recombines TRBV9 with TRBJ1-1, with 8 positions matching TRBD1. CDR3 size: 16 residues. Germline lookup yields CDR1 SGDLS and CDR2 YYNGEE. The J segment lost 5 bases and the V segment lost 2 bases, leaving 11 bases of the junction unmatched. The CDR3 here is CASSVGKDRVVTEAFF. The CDR3 DNA reads as TGTGCCAGCAGCGTGGGTAAGGACAGGGTGGTAACTGAAGCTTTCTTT.

V is TRBV28 and J is TRBJ1-2, with D possibly being TRBD1 (6 bases). The V gene lost 6 bases and the J gene lost 3 bases, with 11 bases spanning the gap. Germline values: CDR1 MDHEN, CDR2 SYDVKM. The CDR3 sequence is 13 residues long. The CDR3, as DNA: TGTGCCAGCAGCCCGGACAGCTACTATGGCTACACCTTC. Translation: CASSPDSYYGYTF.

The gene calls are TRBV5-1 and TRBJ2-2, with 7 bases identical to TRBD1. The trim removed 3 bases at V and 8 bases at J, leaving 10 bases unmatched. The CDR3 has 15 amino acids. Germline-derived CDR1 and CDR2 are SGHRS and YFSETQ. The chain's CDR3 is CASSSGQAELGELFF. CDR3 DNA sequence: TGCGCCAGCAGCTCAGGACAGGCCGAGCTGGGGGAGCTGTTTTTT.

The gene calls are TRBV2 and TRBJ1-2; no firm D call. The V end lost 6 bases, the J end lost 0 bases, and 26 bases lay between the germline ends. Looked up from germline, CDR1 is SNHLY and CDR2 is FYNNEI. CDR3 size: 19 residues. Here the CDR3 reads CASRTSSSAIPITNYGYTF. Written as DNA, the CDR3 is TGTGCCAGCAGAACCTCATCCTCCGCTATCCCCATAACTAACTATGGCTACACCTTC.

This clone was observed a single time. The gene calls are TRBV2 and TRBJ1-4; D possibly corresponds to TRBD1 (5 bases). This CDR3 is built from 13 residues. CDR1 and CDR2 from the germline V gene are SNHLY and FYNNEI. The V end lost 6 bases, the J end lost 6 bases, and 11 bases lay between the germline ends. The CDR3 protein is CASRMWDHEKLFF. CDR3 DNA sequence: TGTGCCAGCAGAATGTGGGACCATGAAAAACTGTTTTTT. The complete variable domain, with remaining parts taken from reference TRBV2 and TRBJ1-4, reads EPEVTQTPSHQVTQMGQEVILRCVPISNHLYFYWYRQILGQKVEFLVSFYNNEISEKSEIFDDQFSVERPDGSNFTLKIRSTKLEDSAMYFCASRMWDHEKLFFGSGTQLSVL.

The V and J genes are TRBV18 and TRBJ1-2; maybe TRBD1 (5 bases). V gave up 3 bases and J gave up 3 bases, with 20 bases separating them. This CDR3 contains 17 residues. From germline, CDR1 is KGHSH and CDR2 LQKENI. For the CDR3, the DNA is TGTGCCAGCTCACCGGGGCAGGGAACGTTTTCTCACTATGGCTACACCTTC. Protein product: CASSPGQGTFSHYGYTF.

V gene TRBV2 combines with J gene TRBJ1-2; 11 nucleotides line up with TRBD1. The junction had 3 bases not matched to a gene; V was cut back by 3 bases and J by 3 bases. This CDR3 has 15 residues. The germline gives CDR1 SNHLY, CDR2 FYNNEI. Here the CDR3 DNA reads TGTGCCAGCAGTGAGGGGGACAGGGGGGACTATGGCTACACCTTC. Protein product: CASSEGDRGDYGYTF. The variable domain in full, completed from reference TRBV2 and TRBJ1-2, reads EPEVTQTPSHQVTQMGQEVILRCVPISNHLYFYWYRQILGQKVEFLVSFYNNEISEKSEIFDDQFSVERPDGSNFTLKIRSTKLEDSAMYFCASSEGDRGDYGYTFGSGTRLTVV.